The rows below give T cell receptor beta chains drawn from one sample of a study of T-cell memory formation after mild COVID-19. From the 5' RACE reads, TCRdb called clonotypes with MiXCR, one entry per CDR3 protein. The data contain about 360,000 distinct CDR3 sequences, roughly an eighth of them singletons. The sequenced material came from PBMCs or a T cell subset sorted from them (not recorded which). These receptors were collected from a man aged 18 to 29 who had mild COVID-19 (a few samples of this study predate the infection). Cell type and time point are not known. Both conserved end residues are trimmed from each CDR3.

CDR3 protein: ASSFGPGIEHY
V gene: TRBV12-3/TRBV12-4

CDR3 protein: ASNHGSNNSPLH
V gene: TRBV9

CDR3 protein: ASSQDRIAGELF
V gene: TRBV4-2

CDR3 protein: ASSRGEAGANVLT
V gene: TRBV6-5

CDR3 protein: ASSRFGTTYEQY
V gene: TRBV5-1

CDR3 protein: ASSERPRMTEAF
V gene: TRBV6-1

CDR3 protein: ASSLRQGHTEAF
V gene: TRBV5-1

CDR3 protein: ASSATTGVGAF
V gene: TRBV7-3

CDR3 protein: SVGRGTSKEKLF
V gene: TRBV29-1

CDR3 protein: ASRPGQGYEQY
V gene: TRBV6-5

CDR3 protein: ASSLAGWDRHNEQF
V gene: TRBV12-3/TRBV12-4

CDR3 protein: ASSLPRRYSGANVLT
V gene: TRBV7-8

CDR3 protein: ASSRGMSDTEAF
V gene: TRBV4-1

CDR3 protein: ASSPRLAGQQF
V gene: TRBV9

CDR3 protein: ASSPSGPTRSDEQF
V gene: TRBV18

CDR3 protein: ASNRGTLKSSGNTIY
V gene: TRBV7-8

CDR3 protein: ASSLVRYYGYT
V gene: TRBV7-8

CDR3 protein: ASSLAQLAKNIQY
V gene: TRBV7-2

CDR3 protein: ASSYTGLGGELF
V gene: TRBV6-5

CDR3 protein: SARDPQGRRGYT
V gene: TRBV20-1

CDR3 protein: ASSPEVSSNQPQH
V gene: TRBV7-6

CDR3 protein: ASRGGDDKTETQY
V gene: TRBV12-2

CDR3 protein: ASSPGSGETQY
V gene: TRBV7-6

CDR3 protein: ASSVRTNTGELF
V gene: TRBV9

CDR3 protein: ASRDEAGGFYGYT
V gene: TRBV6-5

CDR3 protein: ASSVSGARYTGELF
V gene: TRBV5-1

CDR3 protein: ASGNGTGRGRLQPQH
V gene: TRBV27

CDR3 protein: ASSAGPGNIQY
V gene: TRBV7-3

CDR3 protein: ASSQDPHQPQH
V gene: TRBV3-1

CDR3 protein: ASSQTGRRDYGYT
V gene: TRBV5-1

CDR3 protein: ASSLATGAFDSPLH
V gene: TRBV5-6

CDR3 protein: ASSAGFGTDTQY
V gene: TRBV6-5

CDR3 protein: ASSLGRLAGGRLNTGELF
V gene: TRBV7-2

CDR3 protein: ASSQDRAEKLF
V gene: TRBV4-1

CDR3 protein: SAPGHLIYGYT
V gene: TRBV20-1

CDR3 protein: SARGLAGAVTDTQY
V gene: TRBV20-1

CDR3 protein: ASSLVSGGAPTDTQY
V gene: TRBV27

CDR3 protein: ATSDLRGHSPLH
V gene: TRBV11-2